A selection of T cell receptor beta chains follows, all from one sample in a study of CD8+CD57+ T cells in acquired aplastic anemia. MiXCR was run by TCRdb on the reads, yielding one entry per CDR3 protein. The sample has 200,000 to 250,000 distinct CDR3 sequences, around 45% seen once. Sequenced sample: sorted CD4+, CD8+, or CD8+CD57+ T cells (not recorded which) from PBMCs. The receptors derive from a human donor with aplastic anemia. CDR3s include the opening cysteine and the closing phenylalanine or tryptophan. Fields, in order: V gene, D gene, J gene, clone size, CDR3 protein, CDR3 DNA. A D gene is named only where the DNA matches it firmly. For some rows the clone size is stated as once, few or many, or as a class when expanded; others skip it.

V gene: TRBV20-1
D gene: .
J gene: TRBJ1-1
clone size: .
CDR3 protein: CSVRTAREAEAFF
CDR3 DNA: TGCAGTGTTAGGACAGCCAGGGAGGCTGAAGCTTTCTTT

V gene: TRBV27
D gene: .
J gene: TRBJ1-1
clone size: many
CDR3 protein: CASSPTGSSTEAFF
CDR3 DNA: TGTGCCAGCAGTCCCACAGGGTCGAGCACTGAAGCTTTCTTT

V gene: TRBV20-1
D gene: TRBD1
J gene: TRBJ1-1
clone size: many
CDR3 protein: CSANRGDRVSEAFF
CDR3 DNA: TGCAGTGCCAATAGGGGGGACAGGGTGTCAGAAGCTTTCTTT

V gene: TRBV10-2
D gene: .
J gene: TRBJ2-5
clone size: many
CDR3 protein: CASSDPFARDNPETQYF
CDR3 DNA: TGCGCCAGCAGTGATCCGTTCGCGCGGGACAATCCAGAGACCCAGTACTTC

V gene: TRBV2
D gene: .
J gene: TRBJ1-1
clone size: .
CDR3 protein: CASSEGMNTEAFF
CDR3 DNA: TGTGCCAGCAGCGAGGGAATGAACACTGAAGCTTTCTTT

V gene: TRBV12-3/TRBV12-4
D gene: .
J gene: TRBJ2-7
clone size: .
CDR3 protein: CASRSTGYEQYF
CDR3 DNA: TGTGCCAGCAGGTCGACAGGATACGAGCAGTACTTC

V gene: TRBV7-6
D gene: TRBD2
J gene: TRBJ2-7
clone size: .
CDR3 protein: CASSLVGSGGAHEQYF
CDR3 DNA: TGTGCCAGCAGCTTAGTCGGCAGCGGGGGGGCCCACGAGCAGTACTTC

V gene: TRBV7-2
D gene: TRBD1
J gene: TRBJ2-7
clone size: .
CDR3 protein: CASSQTGPSPYEQYF
CDR3 DNA: TGTGCCAGCAGCCAGACAGGGCCGTCCCCCTACGAGCAGTACTTC

V gene: TRBV9
D gene: .
J gene: TRBJ2-1
clone size: .
CDR3 protein: CASSVEGNDNEQFF
CDR3 DNA: TGTGCCAGCAGCGTAGAGGGGAACGACAATGAGCAGTTCTTC

V gene: TRBV27
D gene: .
J gene: TRBJ2-5
clone size: .
CDR3 protein: CASSLYETQYF
CDR3 DNA: TGTGCCAGCAGTTTATACGAGACCCAGTACTTC

V gene: TRBV15
D gene: TRBD1
J gene: TRBJ1-2
clone size: once
CDR3 protein: CATSQGGGARFGYTF
CDR3 DNA: TGTGCCACCAGCCAGGGGGGGGGCGCGAGGTTTGGCTACACCTTC

V gene: TRBV30
D gene: .
J gene: TRBJ1-5
clone size: .
CDR3 protein: CAWSQDSNQPQHF
CDR3 DNA: TGTGCCTGGAGTCAAGATAGCAATCAGCCCCAGCATTTT

V gene: TRBV29-1
D gene: .
J gene: TRBJ1-2
clone size: many
CDR3 protein: CSAEGGRYGYTF
CDR3 DNA: TGCAGCGCGGAAGGGGGAAGGTATGGCTACACCTTC

V gene: TRBV5-6
D gene: .
J gene: TRBJ2-7
clone size: many
CDR3 protein: CASSLGITYEQYF
CDR3 DNA: TGTGCCAGCAGCTTGGGAATTACCTACGAGCAGTACTTC

V gene: TRBV27
D gene: .
J gene: TRBJ1-2
clone size: .
CDR3 protein: CASGMGYAGRTNGYTF
CDR3 DNA: TGTGCCAGCGGCATGGGGTATGCAGGGCGAACGAATGGCTACACCTTC

V gene: TRBV9
D gene: .
J gene: TRBJ2-7
clone size: .
CDR3 protein: CASSDTRRSYEQYF
CDR3 DNA: TGTGCCAGCAGCGATACTAGACGGAGCTACGAGCAGTACTTC

V gene: TRBV7-6
D gene: .
J gene: TRBJ2-6
clone size: .
CDR3 protein: CASSLVGSPGANVLTF
CDR3 DNA: TGTGCCAGCAGCTTAGTAGGCAGCCCTGGGGCCAACGTCCTGACTTTC